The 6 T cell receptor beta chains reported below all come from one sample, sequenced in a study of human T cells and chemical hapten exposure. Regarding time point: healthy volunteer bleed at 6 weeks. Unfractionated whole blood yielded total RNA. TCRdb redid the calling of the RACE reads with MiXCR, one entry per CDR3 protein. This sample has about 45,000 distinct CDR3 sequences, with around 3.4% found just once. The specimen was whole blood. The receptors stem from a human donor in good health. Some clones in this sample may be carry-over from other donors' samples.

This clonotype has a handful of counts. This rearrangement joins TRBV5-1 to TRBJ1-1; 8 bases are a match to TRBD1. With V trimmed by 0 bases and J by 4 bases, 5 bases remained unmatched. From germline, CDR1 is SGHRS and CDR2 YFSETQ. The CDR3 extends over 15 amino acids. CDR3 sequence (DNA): TGCGCCAGCAGCTTGGATGGACAGGGCATCACTGAAGCTTTCTTT. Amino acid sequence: CASSLDGQGITEAFF. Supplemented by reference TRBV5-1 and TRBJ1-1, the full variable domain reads KAGVTQTPRYLIKTRGQQVTLSCSPISGHRSVSWYQQTPGQGLQFLFEYFSETQRNKGNFPGRFSGRQFSNSRSEMNVSTLELGDSALYLCASSLDGQGITEAFFGQGTRLTVV.

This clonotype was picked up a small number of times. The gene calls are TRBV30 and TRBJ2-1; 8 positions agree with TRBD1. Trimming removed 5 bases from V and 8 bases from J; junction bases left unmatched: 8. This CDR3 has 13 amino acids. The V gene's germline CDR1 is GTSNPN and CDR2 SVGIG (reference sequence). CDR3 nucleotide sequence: TGTGCCTGGGTGCTAGGACAGGGCGATGAGCAGTTCTTC. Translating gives CAWVLGQGDEQFF.

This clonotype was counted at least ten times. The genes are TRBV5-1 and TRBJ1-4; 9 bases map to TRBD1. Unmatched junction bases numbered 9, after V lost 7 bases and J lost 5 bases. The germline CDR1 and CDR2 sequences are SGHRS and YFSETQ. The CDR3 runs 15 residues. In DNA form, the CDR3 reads TGCGCCAGCCGGTCTGGGACAGGGCAAAATGAAAAACTGTTTTTT. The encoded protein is CASRSGTGQNEKLFF. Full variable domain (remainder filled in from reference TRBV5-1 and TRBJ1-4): KAGVTQTPRYLIKTRGQQVTLSCSPISGHRSVSWYQQTPGQGLQFLFEYFSETQRNKGNFPGRFSGRQFSNSRSEMNVSTLELGDSALYLCASRSGTGQNEKLFFGSGTQLSVL.

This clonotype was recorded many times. Written as DNA, the CDR3 is TGTGCCAGCAATGGGGTAGCGGACACAGATACGCAGTATTTT. Protein product: CASNGVADTDTQYF. J is TRBJ2-3 and V is TRBV7-9, with D possibly being TRBD2 (6 bases). The germline V gene encodes CDR1 SEHNR and CDR2 FQNEAQ (reference sequence). This CDR3 comprises 14 residues. V shed 7 bases and J shed 2 bases, with 13 bases lying between them.

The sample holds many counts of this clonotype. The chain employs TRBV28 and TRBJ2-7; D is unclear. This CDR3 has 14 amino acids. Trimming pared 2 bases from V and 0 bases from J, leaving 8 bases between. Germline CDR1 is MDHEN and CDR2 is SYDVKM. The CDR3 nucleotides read TGTGCCAGCAGTTTAGATGGGTTCTCCTACGAGCAGTACTTC. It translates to CASSLDGFSYEQYF.

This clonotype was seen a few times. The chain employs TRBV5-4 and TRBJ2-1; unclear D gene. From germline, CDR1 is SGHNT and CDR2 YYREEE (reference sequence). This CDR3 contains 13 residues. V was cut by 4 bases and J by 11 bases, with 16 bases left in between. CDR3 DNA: TGTGCCAGCAGCACCGGAGCATCGGCCCAGCAGTTCTTC. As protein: CASSTGASAQQFF.